This T cell receptor (beta chain) came from a study of beta chain features in type 1 diabetes. Findings and caveats of the study: Type 1 diabetes patients had TCRB CDR3s that were shorter (moderately but significantly so) in all four CD4+ subsets.

Sequenced material consisted of expressed TCRB transcripts (all of the isolated RNA was reverse transcribed). Clones were sequenced by immunoSEQ multiplex PCR, and TCRdb holds only the in-frame ones, with some missing. The table records hundreds of thousands of clones, about 14% of them present only once. V lost 4 bases to trimming and J lost 9 bases; unmatched junction nucleotides: 8. CDR3 size: 14 residues. Per the germline V gene, CDR1 is SGHDT and CDR2 is YYEEEE. About this clone: As yet, its antigen is unknown.

V and J are TRBV5-6 and TRBJ2-4; TRBD1 aligns across 9 bases. Sequenced sample: naive CD4+ T cells from blood. The receptor was isolated from a man aged 30 to 45 in good health. CDR3 sequence (DNA): TGTGCCAGCAGCGGAGGGACAGGGCTAAGCATTCAGTACTTC. Protein product: CASSGGTGLSIQYF.